The rows below give T cell receptor beta chains drawn from one sample of a study of T cell responses to AZD1222 COVID-19 vaccine. Profiled with immunoSEQ multiplex PCR; TCRdb holds only in-frame clones, not every one. Of approximately 180,000 clones listed, 90% to 95% are singletons. The specimen comprised peripheral blood, sampled 28 days after the second dose of the MenACWY control vaccine. These receptors all stem from an adult who received the MenACWY meningococcal vaccine as a control. Both conserved end residues are part of each CDR3. D genes are given only for firm matches. Clone size appears in some rows only: once, few, many, or a class for an expanded clone.

v_call,clone_size,j_call,d_call,cdr3_nt,cdr3_aa
TRBV3-1/TRBV3-2,.,TRBJ1-2,.,TGTGCCAGCAGCCAAGCCCGGGGGACGGGCTATGGCTACACCTTC,CASSQARGTGYGYTF
TRBV2,.,TRBJ1-4,TRBD1,TGTGCCAGCAGTCGACAGGGGGTGGCTGAAAAACTGTTTTTT,CASSRQGVAEKLFF
TRBV7-7,.,TRBJ2-1,TRBD2,TGTGCCAGCAGCCCCGGGAGGACCGTCTCCTACAATGAGCAGTTCTTC,CASSPGRTVSYNEQFF
TRBV5-5,.,TRBJ1-3,TRBD1,TGTGCCAGCAGCCCGGACAGGGGAGGCCTTGGAAACACCATATATTTT,CASSPDRGGLGNTIYF
TRBV6-2/TRBV6-3,.,TRBJ1-5,.,TGTGCCAGCAGTTACCATGGATCGGGCAGGGCGGGGAGCAATCAGCCCCAGCATTTT,CASSYHGSGRAGSNQPQHF
TRBV18,.,TRBJ2-7,.,TGTGCCAGCTCACCTGGGACGGCAGCCGGTGGCGAGCAGTACTTC,CASSPGTAAGGEQYF
TRBV12-1,.,TRBJ1-5,.,TGTGCCAGCAGGGGGACACTCAATCAGCCCCAGCATTTT,CASRGTLNQPQHF
TRBV2,.,TRBJ2-3,TRBD2,TGTGCCAGCAGCCAGAACGGCGGGGGGGCGGTAGATACGCAGTATTTT,CASSQNGGGAVDTQYF
TRBV5-1,once,TRBJ2-2,TRBD2,TGCGCCAGCAGCTTGGACGGGCGGGAGACCGGGGAGCTGTTTTTT,CASSLDGRETGELFF
TRBV10-3,.,TRBJ2-1,.,TGTGCCATCAGTGAGCCCGGGCCGTACAATGAGCAGTTCTTC,CAISEPGPYNEQFF
TRBV3-1/TRBV3-2,.,TRBJ2-5,.,TGTGCCAGCAGCCCGCGAGATTTGTATTCGGAGACCCAGTACTTC,CASSPRDLYSETQYF
TRBV6-5,.,TRBJ1-1,.,TGTGCCAGCAAAACGGCTGATACATACACTGAAGCTTTCTTT,CASKTADTYTEAFF
TRBV28,.,TRBJ1-2,.,TGTGCCGCGGGGGTAAACTATGGCTACACCTTC,CAAGVNYGYTF
TRBV21-1,few,TRBJ1-2,.,TGTGCCAGCTCCAAGGGACGCCCTAACTATGGCTACACCTTC,CASSKGRPNYGYTF
TRBV7-2,.,TRBJ1-4,.,TGTGCCAGCAGCTTAAGTCAGGGCGGAAAACTGTTTTTT,CASSLSQGGKLFF
TRBV6-5,.,TRBJ1-5,.,TGTGCCAGCACTGGAATCGGGCAGGGCCCCCAGCCCCAGCATTTT,CASTGIGQGPQPQHF
TRBV7-8,.,TRBJ1-3,TRBD1,TGTGCCAGCACTGTGGACAGGGGAACGTCAAACACCATATATTTT,CASTVDRGTSNTIYF
TRBV6-6,.,TRBJ1-3,.,TGTGCCACCAAACCGGGAGGCTTGCTCTCTGGAAACACCATATATTTT,CATKPGGLLSGNTIYF
TRBV19,.,TRBJ1-2,.,TGTGCCAGTAGTTTTCCCTTAGTTGGCGGCTACACCTTC,CASSFPLVGGYTF
TRBV3-1/TRBV3-2,.,TRBJ2-3,TRBD2,TGTGCCAGCAGCCAAGGGGGGGGGAAGCAGTATTTT,CASSQGGGKQYF
TRBV7-9,.,TRBJ1-2,TRBD1,TGTGCCAGCAGGAGGGGACAGGGGACAAACTATGGCTACACCTTC,CASRRGQGTNYGYTF
TRBV6-2/TRBV6-3,.,TRBJ1-1,.,TGTGCCAGCAGTTACGCTAGAGTCAACACTGAAGCTTTCTTT,CASSYARVNTEAFF
TRBV18,once,TRBJ1-5,.,TGTGCCAGCTCACCTCAAGGGGCAGGGATGCAGAATCAGCCCCAGCATTTT,CASSPQGAGMQNQPQHF
TRBV4-1,.,TRBJ1-5,.,TGCGCCAGCAGCCACTTGGGGCAGGGTGGACAGCCCCAGCATTTT,CASSHLGQGGQPQHF
TRBV5-3,.,TRBJ2-2,TRBD2,TGTGCCAGAAGCTTGGTGTTAGCGGGGGGGAACACCGGGGAGCTGTTTTTT,CARSLVLAGGNTGELFF
TRBV6-5,.,TRBJ1-1,.,TGTGCCAGCACCCTCGGACTTAAAGCTTTCTTT,CASTLGLKAFF
TRBV6-1,.,TRBJ2-7,.,TGTGCCAGCAGTGAAAGCCGCAGGGGCGAGCAGTACTTC,CASSESRRGEQYF
TRBV30,once,TRBJ1-5,.,TGTGCCTGGAGTGTCGGACGAGTGCGCAATCAGCCCCAGCATTTT,CAWSVGRVRNQPQHF
TRBV18,.,TRBJ1-1,.,TGTGCCAGCTCACGCGGGACCGACACTGAAGCTTTCTTT,CASSRGTDTEAFF
TRBV18,.,TRBJ2-3,TRBD2,TGTGCCAGCTCGCGGACTAGCGGGGGGGCCGTCGGCACAGATACGCAGTATTTT,CASSRTSGGAVGTDTQYF